The present T cell receptor (beta chain) was sequenced within a study of T cell responses to AZD1222 COVID-19 vaccine. Study as a whole: Pooling of second doses given at about 4 or about 12 weeks was done.

This clone has a handful of counts. The antigen remains unidentified. Whole-study findings and limits: The donor group comprised mostly white British people and more females; the analysis possibly underestimated clonal diversity. Repertoire sampling happened only post peak T cell response. Just a handful of people given AZD1222 tested seropositive at baseline.

V was pared by 0 bases and J by 5 bases, with 13 bases of the junction left unmatched. Germline loops: CDR1 SGHKS, CDR2 YYEKEE (reference sequence). The CDR3 consists of 18 residues. Here immunoSEQ multiplex PCR was the method, and the copy in TCRdb shows in-frame clones only, minus some. This table holds 110,000 or so clones, approximately 87% found once. This receptor was identified in an adult in good health. The chain has TRBV5-5 and TRBJ2-1; 8 bases are a match to TRBD2. The material sequenced was peripheral blood, taken on day 0 of AZD1222 vaccination. CDR3 in DNA: TGTGCCAGCAGCTTGGATACTAGCGGAGCTGGCGGCGACAATGAGCAGTTCTTC. Residues: CASSLDTSGAGGDNEQFF. The full variable domain, with the rest looked up from reference TRBV5-5 and TRBJ2-1, is DAGVTQSPTHLIKTRGQQVTLRCSPISGHKSVSWYQQVLGQGPQFIFQYYEKEERGRGNFPDRFSARQFPNYSSELNVNALLLGDSALYLCASSLDTSGAGGDNEQFFGPGTRLTVL.